This record covers a single T cell receptor beta chain. Sequencing used immunoSEQ multiplex PCR; TCRdb keeps in-frame clones, though not all of them. The table shows 30,000 to 35,000 clones, with over 75% occurring only once. The sample comes from a study of T cell changes during pregnancy in multiple sclerosis. CDR3 length: 19 amino acids. V was clipped by 4 bases and J by 0 bases; unmatched bases: 10. Germline values: CDR1 SGHTA, CDR2 FQGNSA. V usage is TRBV7-2 and J usage is TRBJ2-1; 12 bases are shared with TRBD2. The input for sequencing was CD8+ T cells from peripheral blood mononuclear cells, taken in the first trimester of pregnancy. This clonotype originated in a female donor with multiple sclerosis, enrolled in a pregnancy study. CDR3 protein: CASSSGLAGRFFSYNEQFF. The CDR3, as DNA: TGTGCCAGCAGCTCGGGACTAGCGGGCCGTTTTTTCTCCTACAATGAGCAGTTCTTC.